This T cell receptor beta chain was documented in a study of T cells in Graves' hyperthyroidism and ophthalmopathy. Amplification targeted TCR beta CDR3 regions from RNA transcripts. Initially, a first-round RT-PCR of the TCR CDR3 employed the HTBI primer set. TCRdb reprocessed the multiplex PCR reads via MiXCR and lists one record per CDR3 protein. This table has 450,000 to 650,000 distinct CDR3 sequences, 11% to 15% appearing once. CDR3 length: 15 residues. Unmatched junction bases numbered 9, after V lost 7 bases and J lost 4 bases. The chain is built from TRBV12-3 or TRBV12-4 and TRBJ1-4; 7 bases map to TRBD1. Sequenced input: blood. This TCR was sampled from a woman under 30 with Graves' ophthalmopathy. CDR3 sequence reads: CASTSGTVLNEKLFF. CDR3 DNA: TGTGCCAGCACCTCCGGGACAGTCCTTAATGAAAAACTGTTTTTT.